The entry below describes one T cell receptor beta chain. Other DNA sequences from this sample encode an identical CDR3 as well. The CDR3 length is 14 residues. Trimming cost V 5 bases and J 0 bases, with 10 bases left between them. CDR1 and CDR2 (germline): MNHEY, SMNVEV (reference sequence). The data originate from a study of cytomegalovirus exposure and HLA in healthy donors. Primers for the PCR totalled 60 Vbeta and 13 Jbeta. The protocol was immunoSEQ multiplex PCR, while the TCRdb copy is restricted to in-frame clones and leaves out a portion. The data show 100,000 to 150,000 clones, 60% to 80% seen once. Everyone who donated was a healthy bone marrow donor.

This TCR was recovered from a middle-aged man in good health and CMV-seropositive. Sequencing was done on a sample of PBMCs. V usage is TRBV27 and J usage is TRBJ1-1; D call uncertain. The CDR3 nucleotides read TGTGCCAGCAGTCCCTGGACTGTGAACACTGAAGCTTTCTTT. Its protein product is CASSPWTVNTEAFF.